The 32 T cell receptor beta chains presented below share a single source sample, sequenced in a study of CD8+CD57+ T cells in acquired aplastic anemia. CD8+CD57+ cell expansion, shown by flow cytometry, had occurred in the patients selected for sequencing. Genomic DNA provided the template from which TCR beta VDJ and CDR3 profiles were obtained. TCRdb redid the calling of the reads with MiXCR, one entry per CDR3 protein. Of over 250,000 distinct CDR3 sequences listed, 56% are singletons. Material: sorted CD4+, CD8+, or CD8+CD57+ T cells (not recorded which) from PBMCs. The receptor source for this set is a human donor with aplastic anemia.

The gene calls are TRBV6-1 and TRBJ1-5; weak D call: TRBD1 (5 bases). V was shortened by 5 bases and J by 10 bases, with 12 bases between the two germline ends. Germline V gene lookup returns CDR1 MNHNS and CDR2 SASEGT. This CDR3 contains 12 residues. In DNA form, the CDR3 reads TGTGCCAGCAGTAGGGGACTAGTTCCCCAGCATTTT. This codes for CASSRGLVPQHF.

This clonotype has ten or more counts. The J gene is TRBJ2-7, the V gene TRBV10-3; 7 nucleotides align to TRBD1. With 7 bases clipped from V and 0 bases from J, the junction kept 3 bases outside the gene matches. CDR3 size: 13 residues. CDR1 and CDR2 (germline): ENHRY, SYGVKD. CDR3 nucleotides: TGTGCCATCAATGGACAGGTCTCCTACGAGCAGTACTTC. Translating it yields CAINGQVSYEQYF.

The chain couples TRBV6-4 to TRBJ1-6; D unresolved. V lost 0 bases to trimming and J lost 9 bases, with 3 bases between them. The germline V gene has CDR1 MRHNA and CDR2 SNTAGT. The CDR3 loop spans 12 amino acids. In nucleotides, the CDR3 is TGTGCCAGCAGTGACTCGGGTTCACCCCTCCACTTT. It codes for CASSDSGSPLHF.

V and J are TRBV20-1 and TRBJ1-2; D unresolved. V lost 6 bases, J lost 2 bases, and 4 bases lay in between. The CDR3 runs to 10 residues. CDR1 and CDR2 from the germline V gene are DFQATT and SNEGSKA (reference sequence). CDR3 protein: CSAKNYGYTF. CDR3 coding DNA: TGCAGTGCCAAGAACTATGGCTACACCTTC.

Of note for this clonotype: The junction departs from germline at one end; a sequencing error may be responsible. The CDR3 bases are TGTGCCAGCAGCTTAATCCGGGGTCGGCCAGATACGCAGTATTTT. Translation: CASSLIRGRPDTQYF. The chain carries TRBV5-1 and TRBJ2-3, with D perhaps matching TRBD2 (5 bases). The CDR3 runs to 15 residues. Per germline, CDR1 SGHRS and CDR2 YFSETQ.

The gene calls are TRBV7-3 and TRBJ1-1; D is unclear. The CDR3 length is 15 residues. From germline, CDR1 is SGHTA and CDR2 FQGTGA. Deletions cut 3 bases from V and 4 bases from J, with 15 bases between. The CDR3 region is CASSLGGQVGTEAFF. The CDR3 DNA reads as TGTGCCAGCAGCTTGGGTGGGCAGGTGGGCACTGAAGCTTTCTTT.

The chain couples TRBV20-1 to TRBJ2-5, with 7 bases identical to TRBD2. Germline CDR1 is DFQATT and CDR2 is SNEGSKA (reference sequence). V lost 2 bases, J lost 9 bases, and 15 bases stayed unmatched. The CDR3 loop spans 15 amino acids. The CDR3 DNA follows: TGCAGTGCTAGAAGCGGGGAACGAACGGATCAGCCCCAGTACTTC. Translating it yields CSARSGERTDQPQYF.

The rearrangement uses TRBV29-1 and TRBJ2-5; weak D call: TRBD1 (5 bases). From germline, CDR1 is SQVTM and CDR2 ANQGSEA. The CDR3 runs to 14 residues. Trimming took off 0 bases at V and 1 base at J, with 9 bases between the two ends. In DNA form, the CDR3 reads TGCAGCGTTGAAGAGACAGCACTCCAAGAGACCCAGTACTTC. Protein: CSVEETALQETQYF.

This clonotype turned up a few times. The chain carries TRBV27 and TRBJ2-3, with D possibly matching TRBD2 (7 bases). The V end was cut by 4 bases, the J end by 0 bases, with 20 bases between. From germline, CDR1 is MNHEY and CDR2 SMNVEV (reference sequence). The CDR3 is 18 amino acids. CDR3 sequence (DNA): TGTGCCAGCAGTTATGAGGGGGGGAAGATTATAAGCACAGATACGCAGTATTTT. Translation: CASSYEGGKIISTDTQYF.

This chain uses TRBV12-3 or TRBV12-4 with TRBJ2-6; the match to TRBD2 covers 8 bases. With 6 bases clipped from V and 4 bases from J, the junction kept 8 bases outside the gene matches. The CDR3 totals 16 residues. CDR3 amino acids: CASSHRGGSGANVLTF. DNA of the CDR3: TGTGCCAGCAGCCATCGGGGGGGCTCCGGGGCCAACGTCCTGACTTTC.

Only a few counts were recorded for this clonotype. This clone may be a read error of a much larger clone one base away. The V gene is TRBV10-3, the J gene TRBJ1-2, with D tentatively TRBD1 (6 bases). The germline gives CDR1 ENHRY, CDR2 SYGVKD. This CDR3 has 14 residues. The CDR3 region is CASSDSRTDHGYTF. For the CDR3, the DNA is TGTGCCAGCAGTGACAGCCGGACAGACCATGGCTACACCTTC.

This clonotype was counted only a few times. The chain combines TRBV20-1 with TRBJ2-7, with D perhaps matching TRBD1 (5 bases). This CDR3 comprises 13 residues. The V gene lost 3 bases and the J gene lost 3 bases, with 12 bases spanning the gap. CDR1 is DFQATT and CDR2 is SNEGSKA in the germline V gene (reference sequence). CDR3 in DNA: TGCAGTGCTAGTGGGGCAGGCGGCTACGAGCAGTACTTC. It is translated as CSASGAGGYEQYF.

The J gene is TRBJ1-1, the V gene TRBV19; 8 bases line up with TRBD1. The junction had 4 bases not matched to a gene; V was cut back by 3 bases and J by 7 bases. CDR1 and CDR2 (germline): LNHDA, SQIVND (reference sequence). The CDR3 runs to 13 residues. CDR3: CASSMAGGFEAFF. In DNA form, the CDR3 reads TGTGCCAGTAGTATGGCAGGGGGCTTTGAAGCTTTCTTT.

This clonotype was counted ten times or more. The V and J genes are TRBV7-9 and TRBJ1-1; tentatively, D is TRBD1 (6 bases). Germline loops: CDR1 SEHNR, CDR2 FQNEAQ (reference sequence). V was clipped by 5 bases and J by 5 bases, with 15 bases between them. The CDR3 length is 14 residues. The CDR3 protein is CASSAQGSGTEAFF. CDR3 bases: TGTGCCAGCAGCGCCCAGGGGTCGGGGACTGAAGCTTTCTTT.

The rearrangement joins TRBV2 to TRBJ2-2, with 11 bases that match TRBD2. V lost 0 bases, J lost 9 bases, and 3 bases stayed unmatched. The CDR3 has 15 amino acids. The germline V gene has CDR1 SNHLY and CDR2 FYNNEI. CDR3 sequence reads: CASSEALAGGRELFF. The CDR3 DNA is TGTGCCAGCAGTGAAGCGCTAGCGGGGGGCCGGGAGCTGTTTTTT.

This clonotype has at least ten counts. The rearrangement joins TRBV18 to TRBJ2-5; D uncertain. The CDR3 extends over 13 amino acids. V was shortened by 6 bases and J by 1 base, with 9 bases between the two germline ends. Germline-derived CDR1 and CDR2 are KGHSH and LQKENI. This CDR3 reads CASSRTLQETQYF. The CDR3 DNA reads TGTGCCAGCTCTCGGACCCTCCAAGAGACCCAGTACTTC.

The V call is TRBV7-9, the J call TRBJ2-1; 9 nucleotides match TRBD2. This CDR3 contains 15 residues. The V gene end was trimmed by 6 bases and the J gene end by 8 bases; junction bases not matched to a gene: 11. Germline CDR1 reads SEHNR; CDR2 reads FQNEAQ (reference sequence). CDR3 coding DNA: TGTGCCAGCAGGCTAGCGGGGAAAGCGGGGGATGAGCAGTTCTTC. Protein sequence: CASRLAGKAGDEQFF.

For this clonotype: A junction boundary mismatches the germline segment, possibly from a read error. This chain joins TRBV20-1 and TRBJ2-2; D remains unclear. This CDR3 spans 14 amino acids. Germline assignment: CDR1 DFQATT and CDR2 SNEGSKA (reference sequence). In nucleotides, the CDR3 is TGCAGTGCTCCAAGGATCACGAACACCGAGGAGCTGTTTTTT. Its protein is CSAPRITNTEELFF.

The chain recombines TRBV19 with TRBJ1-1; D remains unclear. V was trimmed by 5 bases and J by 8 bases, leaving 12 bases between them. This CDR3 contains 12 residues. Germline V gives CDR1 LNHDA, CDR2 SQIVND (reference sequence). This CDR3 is CASSFPGDEAFF. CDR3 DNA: TGTGCCAGTAGTTTCCCCGGAGACGAAGCTTTCTTT.

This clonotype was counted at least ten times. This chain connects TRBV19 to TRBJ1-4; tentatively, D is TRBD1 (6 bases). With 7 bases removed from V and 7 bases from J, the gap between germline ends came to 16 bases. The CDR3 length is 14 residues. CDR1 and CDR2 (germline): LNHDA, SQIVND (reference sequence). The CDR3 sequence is CASKGQTPSEKLFF. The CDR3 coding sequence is TGTGCCAGTAAAGGACAGACCCCATCTGAAAAACTGTTTTTT.

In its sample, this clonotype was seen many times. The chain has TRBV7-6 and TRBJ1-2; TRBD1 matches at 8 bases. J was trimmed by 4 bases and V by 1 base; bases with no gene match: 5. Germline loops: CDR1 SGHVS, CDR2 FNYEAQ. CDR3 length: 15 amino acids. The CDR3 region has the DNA TGTGCCAGCAGCTTAGGGCAGGGGGCTAGCTATGGCTACACCTTC. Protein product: CASSLGQGASYGYTF.

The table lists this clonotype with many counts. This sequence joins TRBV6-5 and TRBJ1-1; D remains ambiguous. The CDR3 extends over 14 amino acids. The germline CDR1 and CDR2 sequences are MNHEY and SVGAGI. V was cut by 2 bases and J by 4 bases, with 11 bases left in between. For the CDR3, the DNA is TGTGCCAGCAGTTACAGGGCGAGCGGCACTGAAGCTTTCTTT. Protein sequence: CASSYRASGTEAFF.

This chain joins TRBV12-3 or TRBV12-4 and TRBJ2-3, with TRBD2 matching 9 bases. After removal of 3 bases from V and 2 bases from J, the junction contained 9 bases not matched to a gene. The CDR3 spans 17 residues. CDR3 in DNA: TGTGCCAGCAGTTTGGGACTAGCTCCCCGCTACACAGATACGCAGTATTTT. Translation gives CASSLGLAPRYTDTQYF.

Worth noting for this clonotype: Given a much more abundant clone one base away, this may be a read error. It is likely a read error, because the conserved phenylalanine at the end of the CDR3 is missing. The CDR3 sequence is CASSQTWAENIQYV. The CDR3 DNA sequence: TGTGCCAGCAGCCAGACTTGGGCCGAAAACATTCAGTACGTC. V usage is TRBV7-9 and J usage is TRBJ2-4; D gene ambiguous. Trimming removed 5 bases at V and 5 bases at J, with 13 bases between. Germline V gene lookup returns CDR1 SEHNR and CDR2 FQNEAQ (reference sequence). The CDR3 has 14 amino acids.

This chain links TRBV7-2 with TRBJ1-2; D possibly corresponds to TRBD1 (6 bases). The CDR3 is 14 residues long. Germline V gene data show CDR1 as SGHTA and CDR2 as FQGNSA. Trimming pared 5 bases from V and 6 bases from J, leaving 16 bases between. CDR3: CASSQTGTSDGYTF. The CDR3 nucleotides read TGTGCCAGCAGCCAAACCGGGACATCGGATGGCTACACCTTC.

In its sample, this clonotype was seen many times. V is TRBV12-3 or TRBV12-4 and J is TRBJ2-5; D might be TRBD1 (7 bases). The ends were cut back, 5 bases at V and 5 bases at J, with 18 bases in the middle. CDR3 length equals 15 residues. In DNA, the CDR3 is TGTGCCAGCAGTCCCTCGGAGGGGGCCTCGGAGACCCAGTACTTC. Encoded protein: CASSPSEGASETQYF.

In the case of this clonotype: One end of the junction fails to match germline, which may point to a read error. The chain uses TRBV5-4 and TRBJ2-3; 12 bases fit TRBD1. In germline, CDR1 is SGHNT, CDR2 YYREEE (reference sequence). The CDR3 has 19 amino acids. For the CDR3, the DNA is TGTGCCAGCAGCGCCTCCGGGACAGGGGGCCCCTATGGCACAGTTACGCAGTATTTT. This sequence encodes CASSASGTGGPYGTVTQYF.

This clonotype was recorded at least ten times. CDR3 amino acids: CASSKRDSYNSPLHF. The CDR3 DNA reads as TGTGCCAGCAGCAAAAGGGACAGTTATAATTCACCCCTCCACTTT. V and J are TRBV7-9 and TRBJ1-6; TRBD1 aligns across 7 bases. From germline, CDR1 is SEHNR and CDR2 FQNEAQ (reference sequence). The length of the CDR3 is 15 residues. V was pared by 5 bases and J by 4 bases, with 5 bases of the junction left unmatched.

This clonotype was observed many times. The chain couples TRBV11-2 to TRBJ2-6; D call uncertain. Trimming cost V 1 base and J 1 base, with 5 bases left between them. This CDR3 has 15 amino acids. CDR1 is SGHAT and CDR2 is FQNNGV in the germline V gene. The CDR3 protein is CASSLGTSGANVLTF. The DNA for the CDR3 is TGTGCCAGCAGCTTAGGAACGTCTGGGGCCAACGTCCTGACTTTC.

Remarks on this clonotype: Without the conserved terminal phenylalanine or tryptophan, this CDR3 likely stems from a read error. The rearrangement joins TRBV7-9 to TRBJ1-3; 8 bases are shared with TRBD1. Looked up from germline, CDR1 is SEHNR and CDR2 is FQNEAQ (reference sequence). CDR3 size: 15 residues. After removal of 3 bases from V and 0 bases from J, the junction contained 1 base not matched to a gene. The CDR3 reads CASSLGTGSGNTIYS. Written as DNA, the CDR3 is TGTGCCAGCAGCTTGGGGACAGGCTCTGGAAACACCATATATTCT.

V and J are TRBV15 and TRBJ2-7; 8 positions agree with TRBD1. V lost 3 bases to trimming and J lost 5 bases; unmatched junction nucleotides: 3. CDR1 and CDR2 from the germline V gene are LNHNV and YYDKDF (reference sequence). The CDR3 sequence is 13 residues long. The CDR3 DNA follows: TGTGCCACCAGCAGGACAGGGGACCACGAGCAGTACTTC. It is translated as CATSRTGDHEQYF. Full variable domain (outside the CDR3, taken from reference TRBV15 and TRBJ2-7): DAMVIQNPRYQVTQFGKPVTLSCSQTLNHNVMYWYQQKSSQAPKLLFHYYDKDFNNEADTPDNFQSRRPNTSFCFLDIRSPGLGDTAMYLCATSRTGDHEQYFGPGTRLTVT.

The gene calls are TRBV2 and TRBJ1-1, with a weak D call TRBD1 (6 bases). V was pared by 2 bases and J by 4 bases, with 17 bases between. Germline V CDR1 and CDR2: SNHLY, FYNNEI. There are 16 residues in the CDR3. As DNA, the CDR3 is TGTGCCAGCAGTGAACCTCAGGGGAGTGACGCCACTGAAGCTTTCTTT. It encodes CASSEPQGSDATEAFF. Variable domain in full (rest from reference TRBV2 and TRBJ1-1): EPEVTQTPSHQVTQMGQEVILRCVPISNHLYFYWYRQILGQKVEFLVSFYNNEISEKSEIFDDQFSVERPDGSNFTLKIRSTKLEDSAMYFCASSEPQGSDATEAFFGQGTRLTVV.